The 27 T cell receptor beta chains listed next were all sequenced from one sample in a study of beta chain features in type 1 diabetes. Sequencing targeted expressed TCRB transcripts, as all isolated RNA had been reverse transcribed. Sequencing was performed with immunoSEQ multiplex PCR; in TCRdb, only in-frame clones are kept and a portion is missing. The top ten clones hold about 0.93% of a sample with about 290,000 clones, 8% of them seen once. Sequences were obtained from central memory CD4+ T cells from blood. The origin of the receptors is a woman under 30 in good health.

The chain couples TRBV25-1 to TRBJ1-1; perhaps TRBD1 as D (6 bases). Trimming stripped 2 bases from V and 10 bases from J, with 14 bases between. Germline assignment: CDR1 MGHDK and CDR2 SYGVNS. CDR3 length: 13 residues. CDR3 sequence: CASSEMGKGGAFF. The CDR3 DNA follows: TGTGCCAGCAGTGAAATGGGCAAAGGGGGAGCTTTCTTT. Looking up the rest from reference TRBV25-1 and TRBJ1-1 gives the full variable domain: EADIYQTPRYLVIGTGKKITLECSQTMGHDKMYWYQQDPGMELHLIHYSYGVNSTEKGDLSSESTVSRIRTEHFPLTLESARPSHTSQYLCASSEMGKGGAFFGQGTRLTVV.

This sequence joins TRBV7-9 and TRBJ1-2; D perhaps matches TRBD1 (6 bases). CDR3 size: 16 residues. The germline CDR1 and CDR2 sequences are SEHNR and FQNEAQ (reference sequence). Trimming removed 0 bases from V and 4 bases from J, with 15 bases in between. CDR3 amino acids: CASSLAVGGGGYGYTF. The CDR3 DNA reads TGTGCCAGCAGCTTAGCGGTCGGGGGCGGCGGCTATGGCTACACCTTC.

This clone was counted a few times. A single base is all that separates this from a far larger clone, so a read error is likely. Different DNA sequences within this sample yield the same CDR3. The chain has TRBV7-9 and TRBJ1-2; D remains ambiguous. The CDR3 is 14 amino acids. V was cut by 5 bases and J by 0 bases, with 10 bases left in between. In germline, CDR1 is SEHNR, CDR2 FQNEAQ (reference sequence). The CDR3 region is CASSRTDPNYGYTF. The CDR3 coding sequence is TGTGCCAGCAGCCGGACGGATCCTAACTATGGCTACACCTTC.

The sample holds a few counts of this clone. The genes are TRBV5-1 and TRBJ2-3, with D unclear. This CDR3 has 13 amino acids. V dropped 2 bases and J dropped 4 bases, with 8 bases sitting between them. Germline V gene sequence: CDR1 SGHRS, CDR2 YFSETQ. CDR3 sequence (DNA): TGCGCCAGCAGCTTTGGCAGGCCAGATACGCAGTATTTT. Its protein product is CASSFGRPDTQYF.

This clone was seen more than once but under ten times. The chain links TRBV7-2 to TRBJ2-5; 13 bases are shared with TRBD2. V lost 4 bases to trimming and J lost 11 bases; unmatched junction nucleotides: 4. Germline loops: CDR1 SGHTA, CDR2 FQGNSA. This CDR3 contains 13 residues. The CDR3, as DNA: TGTGCCAGCAGCTCCGGACTAGCGGGAGAGCAGTACTTC. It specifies CASSSGLAGEQYF.

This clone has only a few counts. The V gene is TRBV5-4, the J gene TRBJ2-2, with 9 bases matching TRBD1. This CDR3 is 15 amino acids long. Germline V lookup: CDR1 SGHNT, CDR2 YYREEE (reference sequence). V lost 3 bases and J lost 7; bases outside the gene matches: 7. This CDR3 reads CASSSTGGGGGELFF. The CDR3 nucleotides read TGTGCCAGCAGCTCCACAGGGGGCGGAGGCGGGGAGCTGTTTTTT.

This CDR3 is CASVQFRDNEQFF. The CDR3 DNA sequence: TGTGCCAGCGTACAATTCCGGGACAATGAGCAGTTCTTC. The chain joins TRBV2 to TRBJ2-1; D uncertain. Germline assignment: CDR1 SNHLY and CDR2 FYNNEI. The V end lost 8 bases, the J end lost 5 bases, and 13 bases lay between the germline ends. The CDR3 runs 13 residues.

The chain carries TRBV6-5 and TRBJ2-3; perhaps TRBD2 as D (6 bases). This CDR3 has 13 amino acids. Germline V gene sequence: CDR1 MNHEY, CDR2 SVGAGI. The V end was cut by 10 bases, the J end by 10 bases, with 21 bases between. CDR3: CATTFRAEGSQYF. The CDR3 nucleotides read TGTGCCACCACCTTCCGGGCGGAGGGATCGCAGTATTTT.

CDR3: CASGDNKGAYEQYF. The CDR3 coding sequence is TGTGCCAGCGGGGATAATAAGGGGGCCTACGAGCAGTACTTC. The chain has TRBV7-9 and TRBJ2-7; tentative D call: TRBD1 (6 bases). The CDR3 has 14 amino acids. CDR1 and CDR2 from the germline V gene are SEHNR and FQNEAQ (reference sequence). Trimming removed 8 bases at V and 2 bases at J, with 16 bases between. The full variable domain, rest sourced from reference TRBV7-9 and TRBJ2-7, is DTGVSQNPRHKITKRGQNVTFRCDPISEHNRLYWYRQTLGQGPEFLTYFQNEAQLEKSRLLSDRFSAERPKGSFSTLEIQRTEQGDSAMYLCASGDNKGAYEQYFGPGTRLTVT.

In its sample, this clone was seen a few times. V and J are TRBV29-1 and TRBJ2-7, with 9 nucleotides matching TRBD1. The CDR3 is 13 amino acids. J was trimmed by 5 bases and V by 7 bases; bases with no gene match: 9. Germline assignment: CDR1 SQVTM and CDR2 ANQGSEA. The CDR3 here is CSAWTGAEDEQYF. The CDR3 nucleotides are TGCAGCGCTTGGACAGGGGCGGAAGACGAGCAGTACTTC.

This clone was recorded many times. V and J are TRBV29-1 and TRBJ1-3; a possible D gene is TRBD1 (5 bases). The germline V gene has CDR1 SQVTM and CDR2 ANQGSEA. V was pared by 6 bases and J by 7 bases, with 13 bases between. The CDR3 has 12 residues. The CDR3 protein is CSVQQGINTIYF. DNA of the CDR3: TGCAGCGTCCAGCAGGGAATCAACACCATATATTTT.

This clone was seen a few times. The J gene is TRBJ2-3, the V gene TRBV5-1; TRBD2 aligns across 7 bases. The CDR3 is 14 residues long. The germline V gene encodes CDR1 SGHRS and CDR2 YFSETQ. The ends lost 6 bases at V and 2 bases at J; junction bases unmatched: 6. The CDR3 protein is CASTTAGTTDTQYF. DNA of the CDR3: TGCGCCAGCACCACAGCGGGGACCACAGATACGCAGTATTTT.

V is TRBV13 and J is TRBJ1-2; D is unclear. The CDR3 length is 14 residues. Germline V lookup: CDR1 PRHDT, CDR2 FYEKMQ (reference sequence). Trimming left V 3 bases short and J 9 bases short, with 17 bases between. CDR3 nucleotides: TGTGCCAGCAGCTTTGCGGAACTCCCAAATCGCTACACCTTC. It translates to CASSFAELPNRYTF.

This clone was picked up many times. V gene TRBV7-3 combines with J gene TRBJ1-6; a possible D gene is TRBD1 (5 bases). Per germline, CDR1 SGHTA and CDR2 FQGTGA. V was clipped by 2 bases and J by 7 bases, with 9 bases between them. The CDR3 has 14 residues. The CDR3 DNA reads TGTGCCAGCAGCTTATCAGGGAGGAATTCACCCCTCCACTTT. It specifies CASSLSGRNSPLHF.

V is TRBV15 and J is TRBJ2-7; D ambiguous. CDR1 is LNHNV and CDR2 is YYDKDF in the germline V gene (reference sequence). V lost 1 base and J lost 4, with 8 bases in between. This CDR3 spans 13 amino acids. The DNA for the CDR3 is TGTGCCACCAGCAGAGTTTTGTCATACGAGCAGTACTTC. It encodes CATSRVLSYEQYF.

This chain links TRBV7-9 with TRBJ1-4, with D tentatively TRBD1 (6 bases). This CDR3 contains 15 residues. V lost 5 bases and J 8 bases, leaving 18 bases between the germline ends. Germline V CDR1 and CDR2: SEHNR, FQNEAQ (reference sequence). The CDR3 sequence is CASSRGRGVPEKLFF. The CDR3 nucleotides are TGTGCCAGCAGCCGCGGGAGGGGGGTTCCGGAAAAACTGTTTTTT.

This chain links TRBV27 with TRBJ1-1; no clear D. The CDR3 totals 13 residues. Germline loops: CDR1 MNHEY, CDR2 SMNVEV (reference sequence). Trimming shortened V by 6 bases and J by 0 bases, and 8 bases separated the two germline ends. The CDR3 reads CASRSIMNTEAFF. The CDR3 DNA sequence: TGTGCCAGCAGGTCCATTATGAACACTGAAGCTTTCTTT.

Here the CDR3 reads CASSPSGTGGVGYNEQFF. The CDR3 nucleotides read TGTGCCAGCAGCCCATCAGGGACAGGGGGCGTGGGCTACAATGAGCAGTTCTTC. The chain employs TRBV9 and TRBJ2-1; 12 bases line up with TRBD1. With 4 bases clipped from V and 3 bases from J, the junction kept 11 bases outside the gene matches. The CDR3 is 18 amino acids. The germline CDR1 and CDR2 sequences are SGDLS and YYNGEE.

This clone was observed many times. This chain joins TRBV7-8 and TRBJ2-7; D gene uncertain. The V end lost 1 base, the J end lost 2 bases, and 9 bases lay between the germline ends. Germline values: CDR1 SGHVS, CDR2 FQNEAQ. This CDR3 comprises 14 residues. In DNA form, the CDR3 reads TGTGCCAGCAGCTTAGAATCCAACACCTACGAGCAGTACGTC. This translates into CASSLESNTYEQYV.

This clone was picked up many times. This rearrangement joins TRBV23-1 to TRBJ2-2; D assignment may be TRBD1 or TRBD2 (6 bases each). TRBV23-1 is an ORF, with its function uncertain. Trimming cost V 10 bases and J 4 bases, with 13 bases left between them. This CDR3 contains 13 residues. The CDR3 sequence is CANHRGRTGELFF. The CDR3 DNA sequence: TGCGCCAATCATCGGGGGCGCACCGGGGAGCTGTTTTTT.

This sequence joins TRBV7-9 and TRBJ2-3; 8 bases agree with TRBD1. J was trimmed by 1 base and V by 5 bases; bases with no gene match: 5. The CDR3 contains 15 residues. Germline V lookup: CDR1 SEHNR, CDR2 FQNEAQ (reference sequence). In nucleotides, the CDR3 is TGTGCCAGCAGCGAGGGGACAGGACGCACAGATACGCAGTATTTT. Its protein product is CASSEGTGRTDTQYF.

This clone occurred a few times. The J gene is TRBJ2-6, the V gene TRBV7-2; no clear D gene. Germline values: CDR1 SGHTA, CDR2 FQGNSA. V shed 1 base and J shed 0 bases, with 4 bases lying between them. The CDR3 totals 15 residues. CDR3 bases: TGTGCCAGCAGCTTAGGGTACTCTGGGGCCAACGTCCTGACTTTC. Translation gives CASSLGYSGANVLTF.

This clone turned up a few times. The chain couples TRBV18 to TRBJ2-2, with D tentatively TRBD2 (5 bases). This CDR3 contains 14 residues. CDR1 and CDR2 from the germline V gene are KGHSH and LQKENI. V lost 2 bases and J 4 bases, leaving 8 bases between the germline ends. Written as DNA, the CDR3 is TGTGCCAGCTCACCAGGGAGACGCACCGGGGAGCTGTTTTTT. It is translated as CASSPGRRTGELFF. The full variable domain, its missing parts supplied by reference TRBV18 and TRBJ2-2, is NAGVMQNPRHLVRRRGQEARLRCSPMKGHSHVYWYRQLPEEGLKFMVYLQKENIIDESGMPKERFSAEFPKEGPSILRIQQVVRGDSAAYFCASSPGRRTGELFFGEGSRLTVL.

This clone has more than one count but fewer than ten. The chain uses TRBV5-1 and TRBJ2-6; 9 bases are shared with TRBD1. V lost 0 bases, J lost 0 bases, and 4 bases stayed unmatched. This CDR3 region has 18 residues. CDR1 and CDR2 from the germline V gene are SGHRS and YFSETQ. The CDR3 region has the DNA TGCGCCAGCAGCTTGGAGGGACAGGGTGCCTCTGGGGCCAACGTCCTGACTTTC. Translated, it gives CASSLEGQGASGANVLTF.

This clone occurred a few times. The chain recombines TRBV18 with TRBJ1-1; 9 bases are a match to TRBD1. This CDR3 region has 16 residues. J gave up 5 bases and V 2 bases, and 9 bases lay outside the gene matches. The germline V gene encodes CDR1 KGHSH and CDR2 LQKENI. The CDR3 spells CASSPSQGALATEAFF. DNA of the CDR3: TGTGCCAGCTCACCATCACAGGGGGCGCTTGCGACTGAAGCTTTCTTT.

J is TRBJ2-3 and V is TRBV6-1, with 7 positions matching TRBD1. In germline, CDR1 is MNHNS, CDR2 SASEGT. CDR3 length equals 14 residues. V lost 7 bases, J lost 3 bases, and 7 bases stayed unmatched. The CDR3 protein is CASNRDRETDTQYF. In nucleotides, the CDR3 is TGTGCCAGCAATCGGGACAGAGAAACAGATACGCAGTATTTT.

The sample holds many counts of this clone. The CDR3 DNA is TGTGCCAGCAGCTTTCCAAGGACTAGCGGGGAGACCCAGTACTTC. This sequence encodes CASSFPRTSGETQYF. The chain couples TRBV7-2 to TRBJ2-5, with 11 bases that match TRBD2. V trimming: 3 bases; J trimming: 5 bases; junction bases outside the gene matches: 5. This CDR3 comprises 15 residues. CDR1 SGHTA and CDR2 FQGNSA come from the germline V gene.